This record looks at one T cell receptor (beta chain) sequence and its context. Its specificity is not known. Multiplex touch-down PCR with TRB-A/B primers amplified rearranged V-D-J TRB sequences. TCRdb called the multiplex PCR reads again in MiXCR, with one record for every CDR3 protein. The table includes thousands of distinct CDR3 sequences, about two fifths detected once. V lost 5 bases, J lost 1 base, and 8 bases stayed unmatched. Looked up from germline, CDR1 is MNHNS and CDR2 is SASEGT. There are 17 residues in the CDR3. Peripheral blood genomic DNA, not sorted cells or RNA, was the template. This entry belongs to a study of T cell repertoires in aging, cancer and after chemotherapy. About the research overall: Donors were grouped into six age bands spanning 30 or younger through 70 or older. Whole-study findings and limits: Compared with age-matched healthy donors, untreated hematological or solid cancer patients showed higher blood TCR clonality.

The origin of this receptor is a human donor with a blood cancer. The chain joins TRBV6-1 to TRBJ2-4; 10 nucleotides agree with TRBD1. Sequencing used blood. The CDR3 bases are TGTGCCAGCAGTTACTCAGACAGGGGGCTGGCCAAAAACATTCAGTACTTC. This sequence encodes CASSYSDRGLAKNIQYF.